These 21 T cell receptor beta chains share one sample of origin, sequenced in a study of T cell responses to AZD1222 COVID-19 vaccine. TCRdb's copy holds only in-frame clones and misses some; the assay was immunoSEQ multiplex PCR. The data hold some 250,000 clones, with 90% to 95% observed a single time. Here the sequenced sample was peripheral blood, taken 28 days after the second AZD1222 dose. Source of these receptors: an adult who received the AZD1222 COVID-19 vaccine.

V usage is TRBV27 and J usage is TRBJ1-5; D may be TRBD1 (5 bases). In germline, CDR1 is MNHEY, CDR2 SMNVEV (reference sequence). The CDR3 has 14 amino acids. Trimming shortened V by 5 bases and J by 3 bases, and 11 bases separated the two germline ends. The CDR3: CASSKTGLNQPQHF. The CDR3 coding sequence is TGTGCCAGCAGTAAAACAGGCCTCAATCAGCCCCAGCATTTT.

The CDR3 reads CSGLDNSYEQYF. CDR3 DNA: TGCAGCGGTCTGGACAACTCCTACGAGCAGTACTTC. The chain joins TRBV29-1 to TRBJ2-7, with D maybe TRBD1 (5 bases). This CDR3 comprises 12 residues. Trimming cost V 7 bases and J 0 bases, with 10 bases left between them. CDR1 and CDR2 from the germline V gene are SQVTM and ANQGSEA.

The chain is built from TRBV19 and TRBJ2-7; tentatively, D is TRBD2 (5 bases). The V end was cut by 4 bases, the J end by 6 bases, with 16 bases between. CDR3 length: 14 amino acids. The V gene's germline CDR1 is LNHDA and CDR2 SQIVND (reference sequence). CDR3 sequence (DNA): TGTGCCAGTAGTAACGAGGGCCCGACGGGCGAGCAGTACTTC. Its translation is CASSNEGPTGEQYF. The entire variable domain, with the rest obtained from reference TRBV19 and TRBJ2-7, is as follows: DGGITQSPKYLFRKEGQNVTLSCEQNLNHDAMYWYRQDPGQGLRLIYYSQIVNDFQKGDIAEGYSVSREKKESFPLTVTSAQKNPTAFYLCASSNEGPTGEQYFGPGTRLTVT.

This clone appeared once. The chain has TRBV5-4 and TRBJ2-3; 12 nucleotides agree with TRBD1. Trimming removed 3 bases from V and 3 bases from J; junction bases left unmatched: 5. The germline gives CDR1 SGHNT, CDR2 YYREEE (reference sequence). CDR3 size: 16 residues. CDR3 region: CASSSGTGGATDTQYF. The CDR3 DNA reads TGTGCCAGCAGCTCCGGGACAGGGGGCGCGACAGATACGCAGTATTTT.

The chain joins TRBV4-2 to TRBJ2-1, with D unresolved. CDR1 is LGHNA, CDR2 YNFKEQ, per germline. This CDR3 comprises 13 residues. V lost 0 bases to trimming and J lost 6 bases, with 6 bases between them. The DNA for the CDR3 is TGTGCCAGCAGCCAAGATATGGCCAATGAGCAGTTCTTC. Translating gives CASSQDMANEQFF.

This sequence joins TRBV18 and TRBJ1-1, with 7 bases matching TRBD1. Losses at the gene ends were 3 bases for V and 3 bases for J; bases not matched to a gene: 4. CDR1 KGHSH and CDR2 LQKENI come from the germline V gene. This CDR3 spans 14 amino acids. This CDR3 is CASSPARGDTEAFF. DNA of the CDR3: TGTGCCAGCTCACCCGCCAGGGGGGACACTGAAGCTTTCTTT. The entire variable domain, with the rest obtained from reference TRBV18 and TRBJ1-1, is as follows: NAGVMQNPRHLVRRRGQEARLRCSPMKGHSHVYWYRQLPEEGLKFMVYLQKENIIDESGMPKERFSAEFPKEGPSILRIQQVVRGDSAAYFCASSPARGDTEAFFGQGTRLTVV.

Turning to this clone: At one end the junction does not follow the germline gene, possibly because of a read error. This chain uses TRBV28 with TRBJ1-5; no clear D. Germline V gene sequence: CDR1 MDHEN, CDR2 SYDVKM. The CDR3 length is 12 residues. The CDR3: CASSLSPLLEYF. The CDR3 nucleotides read TGTGCCAGCAGTTTGAGCCCGTTGCTTGAGTATTTT.

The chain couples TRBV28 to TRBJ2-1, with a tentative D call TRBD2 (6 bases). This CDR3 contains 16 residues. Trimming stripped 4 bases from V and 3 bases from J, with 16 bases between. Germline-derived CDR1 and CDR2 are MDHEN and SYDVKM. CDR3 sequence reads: CASSSVAEPIYNEQFF. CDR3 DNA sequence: TGTGCCAGCAGTTCAGTAGCGGAACCGATCTACAATGAGCAGTTCTTC.

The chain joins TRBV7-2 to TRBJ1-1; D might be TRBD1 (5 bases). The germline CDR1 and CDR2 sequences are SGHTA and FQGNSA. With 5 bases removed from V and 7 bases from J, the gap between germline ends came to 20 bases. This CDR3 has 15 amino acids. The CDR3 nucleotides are TGTGCCAGCAGCGGCCGGCGTGGACGCCAGGGTGAAGCTTTCTTT. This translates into CASSGRRGRQGEAFF.

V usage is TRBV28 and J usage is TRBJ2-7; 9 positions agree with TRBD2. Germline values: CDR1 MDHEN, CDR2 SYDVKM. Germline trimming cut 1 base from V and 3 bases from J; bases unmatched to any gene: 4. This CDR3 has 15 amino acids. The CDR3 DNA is TGTGCCAGCAGTTTATTCGCGGGGGGGAGCTACGAGCAGTACTTC. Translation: CASSLFAGGSYEQYF.

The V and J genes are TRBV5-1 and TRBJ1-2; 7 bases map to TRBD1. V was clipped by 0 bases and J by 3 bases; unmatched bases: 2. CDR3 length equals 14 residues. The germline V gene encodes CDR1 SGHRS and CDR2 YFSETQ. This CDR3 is CASSLDRGYYGYTF. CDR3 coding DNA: TGCGCCAGCAGCTTGGACAGGGGTTACTATGGCTACACCTTC.

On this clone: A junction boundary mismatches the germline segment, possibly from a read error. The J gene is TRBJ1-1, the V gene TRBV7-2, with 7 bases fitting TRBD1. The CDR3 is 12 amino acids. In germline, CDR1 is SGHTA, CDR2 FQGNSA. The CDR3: CASSSTDRTMLF. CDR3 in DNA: TGTGCCAGCAGCTCTACGGACAGGACTATGCTTTTT. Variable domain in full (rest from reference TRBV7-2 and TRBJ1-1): GAGVSQSPSNKVTEKGKDVELRCDPISGHTALYWYRQSLGQGLEFLIYFQGNSAPDKSGLPSDRFSAERTGGSVSTLTIQRTQQEDSAVYLCASSSTDRTMLFGQGTRLTVV.

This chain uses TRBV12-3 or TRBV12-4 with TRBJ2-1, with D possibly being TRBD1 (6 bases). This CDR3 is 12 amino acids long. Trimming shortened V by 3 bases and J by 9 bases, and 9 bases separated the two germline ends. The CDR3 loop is CASSFIGGEQFF. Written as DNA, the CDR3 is TGTGCCAGCAGTTTTATAGGGGGTGAGCAGTTCTTC.

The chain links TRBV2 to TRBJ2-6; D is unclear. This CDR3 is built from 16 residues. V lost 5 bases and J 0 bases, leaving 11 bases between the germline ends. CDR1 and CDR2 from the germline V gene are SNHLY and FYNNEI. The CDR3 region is CASSRIGISGANVLTF. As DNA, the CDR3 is TGTGCCAGCAGTCGGATAGGGATCTCTGGGGCCAACGTCCTGACTTTC.

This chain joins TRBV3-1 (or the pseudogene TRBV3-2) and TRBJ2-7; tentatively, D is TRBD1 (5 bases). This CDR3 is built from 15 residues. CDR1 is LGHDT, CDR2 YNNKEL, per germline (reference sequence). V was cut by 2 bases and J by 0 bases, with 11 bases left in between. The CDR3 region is CASSQSRGSSYEQYF. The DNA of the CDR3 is TGTGCCAGCAGCCAATCAAGGGGCAGCTCCTACGAGCAGTACTTC.

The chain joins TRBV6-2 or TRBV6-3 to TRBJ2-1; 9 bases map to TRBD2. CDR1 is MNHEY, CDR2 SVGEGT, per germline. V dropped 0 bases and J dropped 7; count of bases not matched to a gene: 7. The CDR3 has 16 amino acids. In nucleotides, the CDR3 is TGTGCCAGCAGTTACTCCGGACTAGCGTCCTCAAATGAGCAGTTCTTC. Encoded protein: CASSYSGLASSNEQFF.

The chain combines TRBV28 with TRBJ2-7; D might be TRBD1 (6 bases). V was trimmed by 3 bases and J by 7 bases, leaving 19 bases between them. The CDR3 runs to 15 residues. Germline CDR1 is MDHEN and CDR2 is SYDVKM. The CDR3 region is CASSLPHQGMGEQYF. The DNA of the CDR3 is TGTGCCAGCAGTTTGCCCCACCAGGGGATGGGGGAGCAGTACTTC.

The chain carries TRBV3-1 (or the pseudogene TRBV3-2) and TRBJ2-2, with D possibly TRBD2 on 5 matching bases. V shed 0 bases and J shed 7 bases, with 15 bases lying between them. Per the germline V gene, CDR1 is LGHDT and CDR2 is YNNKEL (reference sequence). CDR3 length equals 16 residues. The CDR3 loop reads CASSQDHFSRGGELFF. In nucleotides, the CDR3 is TGTGCCAGCAGCCAAGATCATTTTTCCCGGGGCGGGGAGCTGTTTTTT.

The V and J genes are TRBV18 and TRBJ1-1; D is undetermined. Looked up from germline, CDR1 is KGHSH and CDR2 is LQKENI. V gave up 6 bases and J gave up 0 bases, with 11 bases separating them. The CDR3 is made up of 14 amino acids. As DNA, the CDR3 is TGTGCCAGCTCCGTCCTTGCCATGAACACTGAAGCTTTCTTT. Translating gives CASSVLAMNTEAFF.

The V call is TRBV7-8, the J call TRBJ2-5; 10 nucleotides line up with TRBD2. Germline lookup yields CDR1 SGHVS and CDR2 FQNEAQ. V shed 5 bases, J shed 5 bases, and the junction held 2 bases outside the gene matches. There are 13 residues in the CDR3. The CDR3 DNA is TGTGCCAGCAGCGGAGCGGGAGGGGAGACCCAGTACTTC. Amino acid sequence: CASSGAGGETQYF.

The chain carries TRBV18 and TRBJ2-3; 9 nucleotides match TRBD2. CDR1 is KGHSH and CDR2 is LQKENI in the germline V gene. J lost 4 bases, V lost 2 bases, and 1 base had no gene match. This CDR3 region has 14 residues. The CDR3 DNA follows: TGTGCCAGCTCACCAGGCGGGGGGGCAGATACGCAGTATTTT. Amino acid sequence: CASSPGGGADTQYF.